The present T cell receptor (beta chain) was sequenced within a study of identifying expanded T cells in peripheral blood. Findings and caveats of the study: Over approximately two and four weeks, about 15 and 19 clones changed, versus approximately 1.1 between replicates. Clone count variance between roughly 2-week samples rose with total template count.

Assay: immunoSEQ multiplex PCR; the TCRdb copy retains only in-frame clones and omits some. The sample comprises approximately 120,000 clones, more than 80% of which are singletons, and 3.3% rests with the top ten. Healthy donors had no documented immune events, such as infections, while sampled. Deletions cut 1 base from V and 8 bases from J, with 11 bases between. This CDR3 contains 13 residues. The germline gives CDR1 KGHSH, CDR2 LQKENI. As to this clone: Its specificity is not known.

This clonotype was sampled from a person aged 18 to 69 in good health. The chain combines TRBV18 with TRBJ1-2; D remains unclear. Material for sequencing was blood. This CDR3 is CASSPRQQRGYTF. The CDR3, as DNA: TGTGCCAGCTCACCACGGCAGCAGCGGGGCTACACCTTC.